These 24 T cell receptor beta chains share one sample of origin, sequenced in a study of graft-versus-host responses after intestinal transplantation. Assay: immunoSEQ multiplex PCR; the TCRdb copy retains only in-frame clones and omits some. The data hold 75,000 to 100,000 clones, with over 80% observed a single time. Their antigens are not known. This specimen consisted of unstimulated CD8+ T cells sorted from spleen or lymph node cells, obtained before intestinal transplant. The receptor source for this set is a human donor who received an intestinal transplant.

The count of this clone is one. DNA for the CDR3: TGTGCCAGCAGCGTCCTCCGGGACAGGGGTCAGGATGAGCAGTTCTTC. Protein sequence: CASSVLRDRGQDEQFF. The chain carries TRBV9 and TRBJ2-1, with 10 bases matching TRBD1. The V gene end was trimmed by 2 bases and the J gene end by 8 bases; junction bases not matched to a gene: 10. The CDR3 totals 16 residues. In germline, CDR1 is SGDLS, CDR2 YYNGEE.

The genes are TRBV28 and TRBJ2-7; 7 bases are shared with TRBD2. The CDR3 is 14 amino acids. Losses at the gene ends were 6 bases for V and 3 bases for J; bases not matched to a gene: 8. Germline lookup yields CDR1 MDHEN and CDR2 SYDVKM. CDR3 nucleotides: TGTGCCAGCAGAGATCCTAGCGGCCTCTACGAGCAGTACTTC. Translation gives CASRDPSGLYEQYF.

The chain couples TRBV4-3 to TRBJ2-7, with D possibly TRBD2 on 6 matching bases. The CDR3 is made up of 15 amino acids. Deletions cut 0 bases from V and 2 bases from J, with 11 bases between. Germline V gene sequence: CDR1 LGHNA, CDR2 YSLEER. For the CDR3, the DNA is TGCGCCAGCAGCCAAGATTTCGGGGGACCCTACGAGCAGTACTTC. Its protein is CASSQDFGGPYEQYF.

The chain links TRBV27 to TRBJ2-7; 7 bases are a match to TRBD1. CDR1 and CDR2 from the germline V gene are MNHEY and SMNVEV (reference sequence). The CDR3 contains 17 residues. Trimming at V came to 5 bases and at J to 6 bases, leaving 19 bases not matched to a gene. CDR3 amino acids: CASSELQGQPGVSEQYF. The DNA of the CDR3 is TGTGCCAGCAGTGAACTACAGGGGCAGCCTGGAGTCAGCGAGCAGTACTTC.

The chain has TRBV11-1 and TRBJ2-2, with 7 bases fitting TRBD2. CDR1 is SGHAT and CDR2 is FQDESV in the germline V gene (reference sequence). The CDR3 loop spans 17 amino acids. V lost 2 bases and J lost 1; bases outside the gene matches: 7. CDR3 amino acids: CASSLTSVKMNTGELFF. DNA of the CDR3: TGTGCCAGCAGCTTAACTAGCGTGAAAATGAACACCGGGGAGCTGTTTTTT.

The chain carries TRBV7-3 and TRBJ1-2; D is undetermined. V was cut by 4 bases and J by 3 bases, with 15 bases left in between. Germline CDR1 is SGHTA and CDR2 is FQGTGA. The CDR3 has 15 amino acids. The CDR3, as DNA: TGTGCCAGCAGCTCGGTCGGCGGTAGCGACTATGGCTACACCTTC. Translation: CASSSVGGSDYGYTF.

This rearrangement joins TRBV28 to TRBJ1-2; 7 nucleotides match TRBD1. The CDR3 is 15 amino acids. Trimming at V came to 5 bases and at J to 0 bases, leaving 6 bases not matched to a gene. Germline V gene lookup returns CDR1 MDHEN and CDR2 SYDVKM. As DNA, the CDR3 is TGTGCCAGCAGTCCACTCGGACAGGCTAACTATGGCTACACCTTC. Its translation: CASSPLGQANYGYTF.

This clone has a handful of counts. The CDR3 nucleotides are TGTGCCAGCAGCTGGCCGACAGGGGACTCTGGAAACACCATATATTTT. Its protein is CASSWPTGDSGNTIYF. V usage is TRBV7-9 and J usage is TRBJ1-3; 8 nucleotides match TRBD1. Per the germline V gene, CDR1 is SEHNR and CDR2 is FQNEAQ (reference sequence). The CDR3 sequence is 16 residues long. Germline trimming cut 4 bases from V and 0 bases from J; bases unmatched to any gene: 5.

J is TRBJ2-7 and V is TRBV25-1; 9 bases map to TRBD1. In germline, CDR1 is MGHDK, CDR2 SYGVNS. The CDR3 extends over 16 amino acids. V lost 2 bases, J lost 6 bases, and 11 bases stayed unmatched. The CDR3 DNA sequence: TGTGCCAGCAGTGAACCTACAGGGGGCCCCTTGGGCGAGCAGTACTTC. Its translation: CASSEPTGGPLGEQYF.

The chain joins TRBV19 to TRBJ1-6; 8 bases align to TRBD1. V was clipped by 10 bases and J by 8 bases; unmatched bases: 7. From germline, CDR1 is LNHDA and CDR2 SQIVND (reference sequence). CDR3 length: 13 amino acids. The CDR3 sequence is CATGQGGHSPLHF. As DNA, the CDR3 is TGTGCCACTGGACAGGGAGGGCATTCACCCCTCCACTTT.

The chain recombines TRBV4-3 with TRBJ2-5; D gene unclear. Looked up from germline, CDR1 is LGHNA and CDR2 is YSLEER. The CDR3 length is 13 residues. V gave up 4 bases and J gave up 5 bases, with 11 bases separating them. The CDR3 spells CASSPSARETQYF. CDR3 bases: TGCGCCAGCAGCCCCTCGGCTAGGGAGACCCAGTACTTC.

The chain links TRBV6-1 to TRBJ1-2; the D is unclear. The CDR3 length is 11 residues. Looked up from germline, CDR1 is MNHNS and CDR2 is SASEGT. V dropped 8 bases and J dropped 1 base, with 5 bases sitting between them. DNA for the CDR3: TGTGCCAGCGGCATTAACTATGGCTACACCTTC. Translated: CASGINYGYTF.

CDR3 amino acids: CASSLELAGVGTGELFF. For the CDR3, the DNA is TGTGCCAGCAGCTTAGAGCTAGCGGGAGTCGGTACCGGGGAGCTGTTTTTT. The rearrangement uses TRBV7-6 and TRBJ2-2; 10 bases fit TRBD2. CDR3 length equals 17 residues. V lost 1 base to trimming and J lost 5 bases; unmatched junction nucleotides: 7. Germline V gene lookup returns CDR1 SGHVS and CDR2 FNYEAQ.

The gene calls are TRBV6-1 and TRBJ2-7; no firm D call. The CDR3 length is 13 residues. The V end was cut by 3 bases, the J end by 2 bases, with 8 bases between. From germline, CDR1 is MNHNS and CDR2 SASEGT. The CDR3 protein is CASSETSTYEQYF. In DNA, the CDR3 is TGTGCCAGCAGTGAGACATCAACCTACGAGCAGTACTTC.

This sequence joins TRBV27 and TRBJ2-3; perhaps TRBD2 as D (6 bases). The ends were cut back, 3 bases at V and 0 bases at J, with 13 bases in the middle. CDR3 length: 16 residues. Germline V gene sequence: CDR1 MNHEY, CDR2 SMNVEV (reference sequence). The CDR3 sequence is CASSFPPGTSTDTQYF. The CDR3 nucleotides are TGTGCCAGCAGTTTCCCCCCCGGGACTAGCACAGATACGCAGTATTTT.

The chain employs TRBV13 and TRBJ2-3; D possibly corresponds to TRBD2 (6 bases). V lost 5 bases to trimming and J lost 2 bases, with 11 bases between them. Germline-derived CDR1 and CDR2 are PRHDT and FYEKMQ (reference sequence). The CDR3 extends over 14 amino acids. CDR3 region: CASSAGTDTDTQYF. The CDR3 DNA reads as TGTGCCAGCAGCGCAGGGACTGACACAGATACGCAGTATTTT.

The CDR3 reads CASSQEGQINQPQHF. CDR3 bases: TGCGCCAGCAGCCAAGAGGGACAGATCAATCAGCCCCAGCATTTT. The V gene is TRBV4-1, the J gene TRBJ1-5; 7 bases fit TRBD1. J was trimmed by 3 bases and V by 0 bases; bases with no gene match: 2. The germline gives CDR1 MGHRA, CDR2 YSYEKL. This CDR3 contains 15 residues.

This clone was picked up one time. The chain employs TRBV23-1 and TRBJ2-2; a possible D gene is TRBD2 (5 bases). TRBV23-1 is recorded as an ORF, its role being uncertain. Trimming removed 0 bases from V and 13 bases from J, with 9 bases in between. The CDR3 covers 12 residues. The CDR3 DNA follows: TGCGCCAGCAGTCAATCAGGCGGGTCGCTGTTTTTT. Its protein product is CASSQSGGSLFF.

This rearrangement joins TRBV9 to TRBJ1-6, with D perhaps TRBD1 (5 bases). Germline V gene sequence: CDR1 SGDLS, CDR2 YYNGEE. Deletions cut 3 bases from V and 0 bases from J, with 10 bases between. The CDR3 contains 16 residues. CDR3 nucleotide sequence: TGTGCCAGCAGCGGGGGGGGGAGCTCCTATAATTCACCCCTCCACTTT. Its protein product is CASSGGGSSYNSPLHF.

This chain links TRBV6-1 with TRBJ1-2; possible D gene TRBD1, 6 bases. Trimming pared 5 bases from V and 3 bases from J, leaving 16 bases between. Germline values: CDR1 MNHNS, CDR2 SASEGT. CDR3 length: 15 residues. CDR3 DNA sequence: TGTGCCAGCAGTCCCGAGGGGGGGCGGTACTATGGCTACACCTTC. As protein: CASSPEGGRYYGYTF.

V and J are TRBV9 and TRBJ1-1; 9 nucleotides match TRBD1. Trimming at V came to 0 bases and at J to 5 bases, leaving 14 bases not matched to a gene. The CDR3 contains 18 residues. Germline V gives CDR1 SGDLS, CDR2 YYNGEE. CDR3 sequence: CASSVDGWTGEGWTEAFF. The CDR3 DNA reads TGTGCCAGCAGCGTAGATGGGTGGACAGGGGAGGGTTGGACTGAAGCTTTCTTT.

This chain uses TRBV9 with TRBJ2-1; a possible D gene is TRBD2 (5 bases). The V end was cut by 4 bases, the J end by 9 bases, with 20 bases between. CDR3 length: 15 amino acids. The germline V gene encodes CDR1 SGDLS and CDR2 YYNGEE. This chain's CDR3 is CASSPGISPLFEQFF. The CDR3 DNA reads TGTGCCAGCAGCCCGGGGATTAGCCCCCTTTTTGAGCAGTTCTTC.

The J gene is TRBJ2-3, the V gene TRBV19; 11 bases agree with TRBD2. V shed 6 bases and J 4 bases; nucleotides not matched to a gene: 15. The CDR3 has 18 amino acids. Germline CDR1 is LNHDA and CDR2 is SQIVND (reference sequence). CDR3 sequence reads: CASSPPFTGTSGSDTQYF. CDR3 nucleotide sequence: TGTGCCAGTAGCCCCCCGTTTACCGGGACTAGCGGATCAGATACGCAGTATTTT. Looking up the rest from reference TRBV19 and TRBJ2-3 gives the full variable domain: DGGITQSPKYLFRKEGQNVTLSCEQNLNHDAMYWYRQDPGQGLRLIYYSQIVNDFQKGDIAEGYSVSREKKESFPLTVTSAQKNPTAFYLCASSPPFTGTSGSDTQYFGPGTRLTVL.

The chain employs TRBV9 and TRBJ2-5; D is perhaps TRBD2 (6 bases). Per germline, CDR1 SGDLS and CDR2 YYNGEE. V dropped 1 base and J dropped 11 bases, with 21 bases sitting between them. The CDR3 has 15 residues. Here the CDR3 DNA reads TGTGCCAGCAGCGTATATCAAGGCTCGGGGGTGGAGCAGTACTTC. This translates into CASSVYQGSGVEQYF.